The present TCR beta chain was sequenced within a study of regulatory T cells in long-lasting Graves disease. Investigators prepared the TCR beta libraries by applying iRepertoire HTBI primers and Arm-PCR of CDR3 regions. TCRdb reprocessed the multiplex PCR reads via MiXCR and lists one record per CDR3 protein. The data contain approximately 350,000 distinct CDR3 sequences, 12% of them singletons. Time point defined: newly diagnosed GD, antithyroid drugs for less than 3 months. With RNA extracted from PBMCs as input, the TCR library was made. In this sample, this clonotype turned up a few times. This CDR3 comprises 13 residues. Germline lookup yields CDR1 MNHEY and CDR2 SVGEGT. V lost 8 bases and J lost 5; bases outside the gene matches: 6. These data are also associated with another study on T cells in Graves' hyperthyroidism and ophthalmopathy. That paper notes: A model built on 13 V-J features separated ophthalmopathy from stable hyperthyroidism.

This sequence originates from a woman younger than 35 with Graves disease. Sample: peripheral blood mononuclear cells (PBMCs), taken at new diagnosis, from a patient treated with antithyroid drugs. This chain joins TRBV6-2 or TRBV6-3 and TRBJ2-7, with 10 bases identical to TRBD2. The CDR3 loop reads CASGLAGAHEQYF. DNA for the CDR3: TGTGCCAGCGGCCTAGCGGGAGCCCACGAGCAGTACTTC.